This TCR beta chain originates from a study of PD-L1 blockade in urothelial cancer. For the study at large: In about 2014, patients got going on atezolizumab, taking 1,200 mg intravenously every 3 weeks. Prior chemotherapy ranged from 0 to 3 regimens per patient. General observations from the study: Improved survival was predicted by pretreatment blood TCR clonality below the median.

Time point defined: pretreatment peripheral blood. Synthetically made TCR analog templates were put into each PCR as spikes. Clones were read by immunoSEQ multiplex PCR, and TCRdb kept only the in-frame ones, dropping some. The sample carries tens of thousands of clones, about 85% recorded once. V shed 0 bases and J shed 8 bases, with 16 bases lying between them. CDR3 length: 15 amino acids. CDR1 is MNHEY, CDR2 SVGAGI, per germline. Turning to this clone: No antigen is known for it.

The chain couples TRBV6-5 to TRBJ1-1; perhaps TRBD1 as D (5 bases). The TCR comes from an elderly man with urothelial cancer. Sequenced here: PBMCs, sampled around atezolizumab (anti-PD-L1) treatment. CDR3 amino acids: CASSYSGARSPEAFF. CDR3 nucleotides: TGTGCCAGCAGTTACTCTGGGGCGCGAAGTCCCGAAGCTTTCTTT.